The clone carrying this T cell receptor (beta chain) has only a few counts. Post-sort purity exceeded 95% for all sorted populations. The data are from a study of beta chain features in type 1 diabetes. From germline, CDR1 is GTSNPN and CDR2 SVGIG (reference sequence). The CDR3 contains 12 residues. The V segment lost 3 bases and the J segment 2 bases; nucleotides outside the gene matches: 1. Expressed TCRB transcripts got sequenced, as all isolated RNA was reverse transcribed. Profiled with immunoSEQ multiplex PCR; TCRdb holds only in-frame clones, not every one. Of 250,000 to 300,000 clones listed, approximately 8.1% are singletons.

The material sequenced was central memory CD4+ T cells from blood. V usage is TRBV30 and J usage is TRBJ2-7, with 7 bases lining up with TRBD2. The TCR comes from a woman between 18 and 29 years old in good health. The CDR3 protein is CAWSGLAYEQYF. The CDR3 nucleotides are TGTGCCTGGAGCGGACTAGCCTACGAGCAGTACTTC.